The 7 T cell receptor beta chains below come from one sample, sequenced in a study of cytotoxic CD8 clonotypes in ibrutinib-treated CLL. Only in-frame clones appear in the TCRdb table, and some are missing; sequencing was by immunoSEQ multiplex PCR. The table has hundreds of thousands of clones, 60% to 80% seen once. This specimen consisted of PBMCs, obtained after 12 months of ibrutinib treatment. These TCRs come from a human donor with chronic lymphocytic leukemia.

The chain has TRBV6-1 and TRBJ2-5; D possibly corresponds to TRBD2 (5 bases). Germline V gene data show CDR1 as MNHNS and CDR2 as SASEGT. The CDR3 has 18 amino acids. V was pared by 1 base and J by 2 bases, with 20 bases between. CDR3 nucleotides: TGTGCCAGCAGTGAAGTTCGGAGCGGTATTGGCCAGCAAGAGACCCAGTACTTC. Protein sequence: CASSEVRSGIGQQETQYF.

On this clone itself: At the DNA level, this CDR3 is encoded by other sequences in the same sample as well. V is TRBV7-9 and J is TRBJ2-7; D unclear. The V gene lost 5 bases and the J gene lost 2 bases, with 10 bases spanning the gap. The CDR3 spans 13 residues. Per the germline V gene, CDR1 is SEHNR and CDR2 is FQNEAQ (reference sequence). Here the CDR3 reads CASSPSPTYEQYF. The CDR3 bases are TGTGCCAGCAGCCCCTCCCCAACCTACGAGCAGTACTTC.

The genes are TRBV27 and TRBJ2-3, with TRBD2 identical over 13 bases. The CDR3 has 17 amino acids. Germline lookup yields CDR1 MNHEY and CDR2 SMNVEV (reference sequence). With V trimmed by 5 bases and J by 4 bases, 9 bases remained unmatched. Written as DNA, the CDR3 is TGTGCCAGCAGTCCACTAGCGGGAGGGGCGGGGGCAGATACGCAGTATTTT. This translates into CASSPLAGGAGADTQYF.

The gene calls are TRBV2 and TRBJ1-2; the D gene is possibly TRBD1 (5 bases). The CDR3 has 14 residues. V lost 6 bases, J lost 0 bases, and 11 bases lay in between. The germline V gene has CDR1 SNHLY and CDR2 FYNNEI. The CDR3 DNA sequence: TGTGCCAGCAGCGACAGTCATGCTAACTATGGCTACACCTTC. Translating it yields CASSDSHANYGYTF.

This clone was observed a handful of times. The rearrangement links TRBV19 to TRBJ1-6; 10 positions agree with TRBD1. Trimming took 1 base from V and 7 from J; bases not matched to a gene: 4. The CDR3 totals 16 residues. The germline gives CDR1 LNHDA, CDR2 SQIVND (reference sequence). The CDR3 DNA sequence: TGTGCCAGTAGTATAGCCGGGACAGGGGTGAATTCACCCCTCCACTTT. It encodes CASSIAGTGVNSPLHF.

The chain is built from TRBV9 and TRBJ1-4; D remains unclear. This CDR3 has 16 amino acids. V lost 3 bases and J 0 bases, leaving 12 bases between the germline ends. CDR1 is SGDLS, CDR2 YYNGEE, per germline. The DNA of the CDR3 is TGTGCCAGCAGCGATCGCAGTTCGTCAACTAATGAAAAACTGTTTTTT. Translation gives CASSDRSSSTNEKLFF.

Only a few counts were recorded for this clone. As DNA, the CDR3 is TGTGCCAGCTCCTGGGGCAGGGGAAGTGCCGGGGAGCTGTTTTTT. This codes for CASSWGRGSAGELFF. The chain uses TRBV6-5 and TRBJ2-2; a possible D gene is TRBD1 (6 bases). The V gene's germline CDR1 is MNHEY and CDR2 SVGAGI. The CDR3 totals 15 residues. The ends were cut back, 8 bases at V and 6 bases at J, with 19 bases in the middle.